This TCR beta chain appears in the sequencing data of a study of blood T cells in healthy people across ages. Study-wide findings and caveats: Correlation between TCR beta diversity and naive T cell percentage was strong. Fewer expanded clones and more diversity marked long-lived versus aged donors.

A second PCR of roughly 7 to 11 cycles used a sample-barcoded 5' primer and a J-beta primer mix. From the 5' RACE reads, TCRdb called clonotypes with MiXCR, one entry per CDR3 protein. The sample has approximately 850,000 distinct CDR3 sequences, roughly 60% seen once. Comment on this clonotype: Its antigen is unidentified.

Germline V gene sequence: CDR1 DFQATT, CDR2 SNEGSKA (reference sequence). The V gene lost 3 bases and the J gene lost 3 bases, with 11 bases spanning the gap. The CDR3 consists of 13 residues. The clonotype was recovered from a young man in good health. This chain connects TRBV20-1 to TRBJ2-5, with D unresolved. The sequencing sample was made of blood. The CDR3, as DNA: TGCAGTGCTAGTCCGGACCGGGAAGAGACCCAGTACTTC. This translates into CSASPDREETQYF.